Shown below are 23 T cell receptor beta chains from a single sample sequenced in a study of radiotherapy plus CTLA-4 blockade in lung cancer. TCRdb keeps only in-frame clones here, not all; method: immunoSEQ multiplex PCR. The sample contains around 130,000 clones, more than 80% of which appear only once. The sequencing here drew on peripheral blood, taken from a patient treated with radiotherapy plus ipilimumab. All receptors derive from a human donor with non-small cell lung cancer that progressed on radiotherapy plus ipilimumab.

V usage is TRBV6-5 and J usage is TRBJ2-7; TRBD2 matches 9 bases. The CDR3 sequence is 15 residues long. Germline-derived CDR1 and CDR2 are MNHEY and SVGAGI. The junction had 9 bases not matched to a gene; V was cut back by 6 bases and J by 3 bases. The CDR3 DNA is TGTGCCAGCAGGCCACCTCTAGCGGGAATCTACGAGCAGTACTTC. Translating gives CASRPPLAGIYEQYF.

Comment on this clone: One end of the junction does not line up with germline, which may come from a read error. CDR3 region: CASSSGLVGTDTQYF. CDR3 DNA sequence: TGCGCCAGCAGCTCAGGGTTGGTGGGCACAGATACACAGTATTTT. The chain links TRBV4-1 to TRBJ2-3; a possible D gene is TRBD1 (5 bases). CDR1 MGHRA and CDR2 YSYEKL come from the germline V gene. There are 15 residues in the CDR3.

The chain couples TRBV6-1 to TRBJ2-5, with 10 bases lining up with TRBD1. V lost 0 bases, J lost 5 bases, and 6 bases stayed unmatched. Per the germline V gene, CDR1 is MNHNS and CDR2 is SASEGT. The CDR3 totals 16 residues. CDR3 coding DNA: TGTGCCAGCAGTGAAGCCCGACAGGGGGCAGGGGAGACCCAGTACTTC. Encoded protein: CASSEARQGAGETQYF.

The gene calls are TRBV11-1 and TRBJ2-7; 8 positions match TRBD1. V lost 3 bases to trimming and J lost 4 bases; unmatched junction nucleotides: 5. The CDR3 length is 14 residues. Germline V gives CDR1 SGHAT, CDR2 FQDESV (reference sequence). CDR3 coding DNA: TGTGCCAGCAGCTTTGAACAGGGGGGATACGAGCAGTACTTC. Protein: CASSFEQGGYEQYF.

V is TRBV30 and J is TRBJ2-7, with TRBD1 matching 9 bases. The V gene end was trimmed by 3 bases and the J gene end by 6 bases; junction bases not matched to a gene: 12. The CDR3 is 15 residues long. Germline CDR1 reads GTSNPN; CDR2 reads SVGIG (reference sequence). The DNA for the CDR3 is TGTGCCTGGAGCCACCGGGACAGGGAACTGGGCGAGCAGTACTTC. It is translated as CAWSHRDRELGEQYF.

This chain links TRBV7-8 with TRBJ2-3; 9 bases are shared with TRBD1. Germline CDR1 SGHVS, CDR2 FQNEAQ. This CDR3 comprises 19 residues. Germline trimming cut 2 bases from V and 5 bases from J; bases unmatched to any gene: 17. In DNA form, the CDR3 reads TGTGCCAGCAGCTTAATGGGACAGGGCCTTTATATTGTAGGAGATACGCAGTATTTT. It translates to CASSLMGQGLYIVGDTQYF.

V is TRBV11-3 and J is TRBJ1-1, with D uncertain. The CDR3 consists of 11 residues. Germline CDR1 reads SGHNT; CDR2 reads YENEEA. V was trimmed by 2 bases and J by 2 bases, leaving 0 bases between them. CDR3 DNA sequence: TGTGCCAGCAGCTTAAACACTGAAGCTTTCTTT. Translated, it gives CASSLNTEAFF. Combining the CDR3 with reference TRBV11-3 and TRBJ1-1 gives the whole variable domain EAGVVQSPRYKIIEKKQPVAFWCNPISGHNTLYWYLQNLGQGPELLIRYENEEAVDDSQLPKDRFSAERLKGVDSTLKIQPAELGDSAVYLCASSLNTEAFFGQGTRLTVV.

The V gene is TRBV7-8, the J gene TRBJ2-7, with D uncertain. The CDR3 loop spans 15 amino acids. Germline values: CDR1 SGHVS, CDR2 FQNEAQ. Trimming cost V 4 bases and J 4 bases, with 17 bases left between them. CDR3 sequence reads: CASSYSDGRMYEQYF. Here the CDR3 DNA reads TGTGCCAGCAGCTACTCGGACGGACGGATGTACGAGCAGTACTTC.

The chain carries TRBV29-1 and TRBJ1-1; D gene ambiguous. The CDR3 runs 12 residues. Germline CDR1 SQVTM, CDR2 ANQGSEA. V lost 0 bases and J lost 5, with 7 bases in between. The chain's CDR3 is CSVEEPATEAFF. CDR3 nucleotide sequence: TGCAGCGTTGAAGAGCCGGCAACTGAAGCTTTCTTT.

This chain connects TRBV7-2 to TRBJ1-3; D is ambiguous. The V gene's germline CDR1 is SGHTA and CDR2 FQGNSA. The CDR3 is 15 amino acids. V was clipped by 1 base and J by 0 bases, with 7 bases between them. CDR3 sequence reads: CASSLEQFSGNTIYF. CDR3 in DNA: TGTGCCAGCAGCTTAGAACAGTTCTCTGGAAACACCATATATTTT. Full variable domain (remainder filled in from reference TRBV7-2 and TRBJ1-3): GAGVSQSPSNKVTEKGKDVELRCDPISGHTALYWYRQSLGQGLEFLIYFQGNSAPDKSGLPSDRFSAERTGGSVSTLTIQRTQQEDSAVYLCASSLEQFSGNTIYFGEGSWLTVV.

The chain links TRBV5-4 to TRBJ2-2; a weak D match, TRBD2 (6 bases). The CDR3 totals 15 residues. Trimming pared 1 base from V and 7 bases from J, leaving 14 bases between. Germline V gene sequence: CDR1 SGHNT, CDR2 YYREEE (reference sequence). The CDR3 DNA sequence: TGTGCCAGCAGCTTGAAATCGGGAGTTGTCGGGGAGCTGTTTTTT. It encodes CASSLKSGVVGELFF.

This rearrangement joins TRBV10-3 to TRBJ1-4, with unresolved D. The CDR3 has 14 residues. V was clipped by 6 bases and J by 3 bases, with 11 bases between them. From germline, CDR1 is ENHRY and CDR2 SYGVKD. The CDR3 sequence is CAIRADPANEKLFF. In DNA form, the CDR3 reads TGTGCCATCAGGGCAGACCCGGCTAATGAAAAACTGTTTTTT.

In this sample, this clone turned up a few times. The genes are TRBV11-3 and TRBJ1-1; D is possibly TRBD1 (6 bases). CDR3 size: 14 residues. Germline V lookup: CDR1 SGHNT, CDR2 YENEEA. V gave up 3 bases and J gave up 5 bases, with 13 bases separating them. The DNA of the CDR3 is TGTGCCAGCAGCTTCGAGGACAGAAGGACTGAAGCTTTCTTT. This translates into CASSFEDRRTEAFF. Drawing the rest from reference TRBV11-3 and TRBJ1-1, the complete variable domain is EAGVVQSPRYKIIEKKQPVAFWCNPISGHNTLYWYLQNLGQGPELLIRYENEEAVDDSQLPKDRFSAERLKGVDSTLKIQPAELGDSAVYLCASSFEDRRTEAFFGQGTRLTVV.

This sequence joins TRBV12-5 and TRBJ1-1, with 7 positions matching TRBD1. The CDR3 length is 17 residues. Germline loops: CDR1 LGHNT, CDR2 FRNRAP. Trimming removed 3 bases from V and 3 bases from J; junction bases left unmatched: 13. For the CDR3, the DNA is TGTGCTAGTGGTTTCTGGGGACAGCTCGGGGTAGACACTGAAGCTTTCTTT. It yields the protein CASGFWGQLGVDTEAFF.

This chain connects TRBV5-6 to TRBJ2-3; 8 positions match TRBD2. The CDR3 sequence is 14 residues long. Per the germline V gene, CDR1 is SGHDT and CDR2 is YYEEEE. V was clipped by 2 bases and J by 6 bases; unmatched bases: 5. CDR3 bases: TGTGCCAGCAGCTTTGGACTAGCTCCCGATACGCAGTATTTT. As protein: CASSFGLAPDTQYF.

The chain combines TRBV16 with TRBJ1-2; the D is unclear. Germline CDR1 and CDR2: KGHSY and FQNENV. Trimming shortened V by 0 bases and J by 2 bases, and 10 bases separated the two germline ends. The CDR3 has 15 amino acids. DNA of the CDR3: TGTGCCAGCAGCCAATCGGTCGGAGAGAACTATGGCTACACCTTC. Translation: CASSQSVGENYGYTF.

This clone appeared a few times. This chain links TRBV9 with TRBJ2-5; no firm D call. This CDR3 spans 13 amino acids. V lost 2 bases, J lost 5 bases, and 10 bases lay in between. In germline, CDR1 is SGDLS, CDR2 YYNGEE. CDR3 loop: CASSVSHWETQYF. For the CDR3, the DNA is TGTGCCAGCAGCGTTTCTCATTGGGAGACCCAGTACTTC.

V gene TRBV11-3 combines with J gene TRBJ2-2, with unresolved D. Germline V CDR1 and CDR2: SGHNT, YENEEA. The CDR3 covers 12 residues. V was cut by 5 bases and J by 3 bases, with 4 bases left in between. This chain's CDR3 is CASSPHTGELFF. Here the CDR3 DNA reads TGTGCCAGCAGCCCCCACACCGGGGAGCTGTTTTTT.

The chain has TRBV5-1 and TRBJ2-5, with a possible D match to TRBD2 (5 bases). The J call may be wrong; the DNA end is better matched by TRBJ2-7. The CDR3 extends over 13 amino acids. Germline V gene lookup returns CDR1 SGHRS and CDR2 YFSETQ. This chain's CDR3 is CASSLGGTYEQYF. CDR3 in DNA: TGCGCCAGCAGCTTGGGAGGGACCTACGAGCAGTACTTC.

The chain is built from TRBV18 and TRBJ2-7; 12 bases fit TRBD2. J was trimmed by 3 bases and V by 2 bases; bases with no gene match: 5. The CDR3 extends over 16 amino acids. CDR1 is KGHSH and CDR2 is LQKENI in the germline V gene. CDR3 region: CASSPSATSGSYEQYF. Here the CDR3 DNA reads TGTGCCAGCTCACCAAGTGCGACTAGCGGGAGCTACGAGCAGTACTTC.

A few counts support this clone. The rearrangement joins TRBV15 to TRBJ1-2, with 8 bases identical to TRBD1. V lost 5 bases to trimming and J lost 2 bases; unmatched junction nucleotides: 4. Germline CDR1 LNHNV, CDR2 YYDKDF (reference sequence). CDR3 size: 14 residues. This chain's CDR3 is CATSRRQGNYGYTF. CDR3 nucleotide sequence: TGTGCCACCAGCCGACGACAGGGGAACTATGGCTACACCTTC.

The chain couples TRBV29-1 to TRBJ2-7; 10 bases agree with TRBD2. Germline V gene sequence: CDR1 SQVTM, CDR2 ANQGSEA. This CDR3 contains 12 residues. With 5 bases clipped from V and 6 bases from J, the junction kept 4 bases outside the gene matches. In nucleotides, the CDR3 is TGCAGCGTTTCTAGCGGGAGCTTCGAGCAGTACTTC. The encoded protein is CSVSSGSFEQYF.

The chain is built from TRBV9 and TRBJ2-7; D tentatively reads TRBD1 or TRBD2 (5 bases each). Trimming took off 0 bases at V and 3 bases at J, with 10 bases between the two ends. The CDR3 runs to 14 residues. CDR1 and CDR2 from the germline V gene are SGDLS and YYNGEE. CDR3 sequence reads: CASSVVGTSYEQYF. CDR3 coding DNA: TGTGCCAGCAGCGTAGTGGGGACCAGCTACGAGCAGTACTTC. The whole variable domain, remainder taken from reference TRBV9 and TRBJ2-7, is DSGVTQTPKHLITATGQRVTLRCSPRSGDLSVYWYQQSLDQGLQFLIQYYNGEERAKGNILERFSAQQFPDLHSELNLSSLELGDSALYFCASSVVGTSYEQYFGPGTRLTVT.